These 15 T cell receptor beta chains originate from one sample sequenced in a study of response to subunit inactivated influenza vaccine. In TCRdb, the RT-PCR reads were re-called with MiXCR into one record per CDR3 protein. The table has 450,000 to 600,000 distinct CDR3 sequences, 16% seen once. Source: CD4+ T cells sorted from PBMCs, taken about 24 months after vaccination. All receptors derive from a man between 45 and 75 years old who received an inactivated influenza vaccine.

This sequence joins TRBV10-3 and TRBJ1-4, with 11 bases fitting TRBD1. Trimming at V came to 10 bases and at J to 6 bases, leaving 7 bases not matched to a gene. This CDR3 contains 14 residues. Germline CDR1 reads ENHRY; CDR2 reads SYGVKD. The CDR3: CATNKGQGDEKLFF. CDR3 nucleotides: TGTGCCACAAATAAGGGACAGGGGGATGAAAAACTGTTTTTT.

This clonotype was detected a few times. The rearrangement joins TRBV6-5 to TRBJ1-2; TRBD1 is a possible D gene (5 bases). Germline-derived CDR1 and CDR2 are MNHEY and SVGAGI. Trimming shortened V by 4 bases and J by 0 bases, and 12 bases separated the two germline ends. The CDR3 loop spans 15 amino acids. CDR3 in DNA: TGTGCCAGCAGTTGGGACGGAGCATCTAACTATGGCTACACCTTC. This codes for CASSWDGASNYGYTF.

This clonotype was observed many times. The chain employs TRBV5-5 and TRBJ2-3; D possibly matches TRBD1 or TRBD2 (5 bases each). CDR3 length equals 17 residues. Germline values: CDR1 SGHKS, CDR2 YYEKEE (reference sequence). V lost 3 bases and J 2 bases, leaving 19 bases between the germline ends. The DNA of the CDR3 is TGTGCCAGCAGCTCTTTCACCGGGACGGACCACACAGATACGCAGTATTTT. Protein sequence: CASSSFTGTDHTDTQYF.

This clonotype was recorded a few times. The chain's CDR3 is CASSYHVPPPNEQFF. CDR3 DNA: TGTGCCAGCAGTTACCATGTTCCGCCCCCCAATGAGCAGTTCTTC. The V and J genes are TRBV6-2 or TRBV6-3 and TRBJ2-1; D not resolved. This CDR3 spans 15 amino acids. The germline CDR1 and CDR2 sequences are MNHEY and SVGEGT. V was shortened by 2 bases and J by 6 bases, with 14 bases between the two germline ends.

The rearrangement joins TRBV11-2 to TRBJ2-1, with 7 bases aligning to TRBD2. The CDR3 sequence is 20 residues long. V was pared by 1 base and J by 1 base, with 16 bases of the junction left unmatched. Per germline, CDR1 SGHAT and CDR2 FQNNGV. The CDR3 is CASSLGTRFGVRGSYNEQFF. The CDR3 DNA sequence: TGTGCCAGCAGCTTAGGGACTAGATTTGGGGTTAGGGGATCCTACAATGAGCAGTTCTTC.

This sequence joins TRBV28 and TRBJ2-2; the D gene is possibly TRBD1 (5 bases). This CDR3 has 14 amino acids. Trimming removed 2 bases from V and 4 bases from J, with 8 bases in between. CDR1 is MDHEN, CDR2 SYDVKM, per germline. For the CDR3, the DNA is TGTGCCAGCAGTTTAAGGGGAATCACCGGGGAGCTGTTTTTT. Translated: CASSLRGITGELFF.

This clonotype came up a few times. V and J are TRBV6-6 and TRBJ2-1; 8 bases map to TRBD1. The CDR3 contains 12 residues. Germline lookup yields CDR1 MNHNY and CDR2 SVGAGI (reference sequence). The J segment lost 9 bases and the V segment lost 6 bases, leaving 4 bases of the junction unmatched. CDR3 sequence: CASRRQGTEQFF. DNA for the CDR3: TGTGCCAGCAGACGACAGGGGACTGAGCAGTTCTTC.

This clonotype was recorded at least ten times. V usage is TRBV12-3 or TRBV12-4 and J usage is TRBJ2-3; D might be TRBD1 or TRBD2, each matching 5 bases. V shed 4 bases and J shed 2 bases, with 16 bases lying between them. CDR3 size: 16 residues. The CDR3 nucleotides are TGTGCCAGCAGTTCCCCCGCTGGGGGAAACACAGATACGCAGTATTTT. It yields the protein CASSSPAGGNTDTQYF.

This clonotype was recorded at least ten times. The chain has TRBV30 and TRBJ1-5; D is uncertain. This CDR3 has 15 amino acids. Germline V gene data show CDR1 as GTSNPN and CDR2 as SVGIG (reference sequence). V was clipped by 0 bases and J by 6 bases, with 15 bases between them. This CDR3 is CAWSVQTGKGQPQHF. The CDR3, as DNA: TGTGCCTGGAGTGTACAGACCGGGAAGGGTCAGCCCCAGCATTTT.

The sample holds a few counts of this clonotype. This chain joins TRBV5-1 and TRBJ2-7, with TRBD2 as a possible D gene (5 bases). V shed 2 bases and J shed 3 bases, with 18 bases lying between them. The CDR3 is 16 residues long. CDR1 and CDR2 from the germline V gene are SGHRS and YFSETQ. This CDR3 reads CASSFQSGLLNYEQYF. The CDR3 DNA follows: TGCGCCAGCAGCTTCCAATCGGGGTTGTTGAACTACGAGCAGTACTTC.

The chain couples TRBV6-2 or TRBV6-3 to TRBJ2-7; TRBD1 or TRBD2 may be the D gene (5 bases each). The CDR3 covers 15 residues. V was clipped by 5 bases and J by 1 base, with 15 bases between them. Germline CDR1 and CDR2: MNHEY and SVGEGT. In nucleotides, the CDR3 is TGTGCCAGCAGTCCCCTCGGGACGCTATCCTACGAGCAGTACTTC. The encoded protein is CASSPLGTLSYEQYF.

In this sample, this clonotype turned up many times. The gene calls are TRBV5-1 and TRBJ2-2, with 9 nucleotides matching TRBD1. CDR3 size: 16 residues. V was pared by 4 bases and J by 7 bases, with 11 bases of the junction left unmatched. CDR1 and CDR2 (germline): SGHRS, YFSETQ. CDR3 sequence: CASSTGAGTGIGELFF. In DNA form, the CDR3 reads TGCGCCAGCAGCACGGGAGCCGGGACAGGGATCGGGGAGCTGTTTTTT.

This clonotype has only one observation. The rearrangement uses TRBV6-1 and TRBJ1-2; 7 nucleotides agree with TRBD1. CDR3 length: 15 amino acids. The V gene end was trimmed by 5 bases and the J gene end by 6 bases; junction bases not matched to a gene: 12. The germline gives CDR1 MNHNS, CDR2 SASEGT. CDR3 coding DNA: TGTGCCAGCAGTCCGAGGAGGGACAGAGTAAATGGCTACACCTTC. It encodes CASSPRRDRVNGYTF.

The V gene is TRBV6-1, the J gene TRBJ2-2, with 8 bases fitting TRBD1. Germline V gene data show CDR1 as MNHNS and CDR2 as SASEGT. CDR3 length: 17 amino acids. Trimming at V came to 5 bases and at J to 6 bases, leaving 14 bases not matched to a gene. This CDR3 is CASSQQGARVSAGELFF. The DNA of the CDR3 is TGTGCCAGCAGTCAGCAGGGGGCTCGGGTATCCGCCGGGGAGCTGTTTTTT.

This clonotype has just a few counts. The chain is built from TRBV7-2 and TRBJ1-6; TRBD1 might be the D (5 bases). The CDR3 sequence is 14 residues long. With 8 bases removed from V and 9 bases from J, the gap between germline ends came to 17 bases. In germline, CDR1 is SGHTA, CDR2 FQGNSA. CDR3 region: CASALPGASSPLHF. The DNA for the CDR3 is TGTGCCAGCGCCTTGCCCGGGGCAAGTTCACCCCTCCACTTT.